What follows are 20 T cell receptor beta chains derived from one specimen sequenced in a study of T cells after posttransplantation cyclophosphamide. Repertoires were generated with immunoSEQ multiplex PCR, while TCRdb's copy carries only in-frame clones and drops some. This table holds 66,000 or so clones, just over 90% found once. The sequenced material came from PBMCs. These receptors originate from a woman aged 25-40 years in good health and a related stem cell transplant donor.

The chain recombines TRBV5-4 with TRBJ2-5; D ambiguous. Per the germline V gene, CDR1 is SGHNT and CDR2 is YYREEE (reference sequence). Trimming took off 2 bases at V and 3 bases at J, with 11 bases between the two ends. CDR3 length equals 14 residues. The CDR3 region has the DNA TGTGCCAGCAGCTTTGGGAACCTCAAAGAGACCCAGTACTTC. This encodes CASSFGNLKETQYF.

This chain uses TRBV5-1 with TRBJ1-1; TRBD1 is a possible D gene (5 bases). The CDR3 totals 15 residues. CDR1 SGHRS and CDR2 YFSETQ come from the germline V gene. With 6 bases removed from V and 4 bases from J, the gap between germline ends came to 19 bases. The DNA for the CDR3 is TGCGCCAGCATCCCCCCCGGGGGTTCGGGCACTGAAGCTTTCTTT. It is translated as CASIPPGGSGTEAFF. The variable domain in full, completed from reference TRBV5-1 and TRBJ1-1, reads KAGVTQTPRYLIKTRGQQVTLSCSPISGHRSVSWYQQTPGQGLQFLFEYFSETQRNKGNFPGRFSGRQFSNSRSEMNVSTLELGDSALYLCASIPPGGSGTEAFFGQGTRLTVV.

This rearrangement joins TRBV7-2 to TRBJ1-1; 9 positions match TRBD1. This CDR3 has 14 residues. Germline CDR1 SGHTA, CDR2 FQGNSA. Trimming cost V 3 bases and J 2 bases; bases outside gene matches: 1. This CDR3 reads CASSFTGGNTEAFF. The DNA for the CDR3 is TGTGCCAGCAGCTTTACAGGGGGCAACACTGAAGCTTTCTTT.

CDR3 residues: CASSPDSVNTEAFF. CDR3 DNA sequence: TGTGCCAGTAGTCCCGACAGCGTGAACACTGAAGCTTTCTTT. The chain recombines TRBV19 with TRBJ1-1; D possibly corresponds to TRBD1 (5 bases). The CDR3 sequence is 14 residues long. V lost 5 bases to trimming and J lost 0 bases, with 10 bases between them. Germline loops: CDR1 LNHDA, CDR2 SQIVND (reference sequence).

V gene TRBV7-9 combines with J gene TRBJ2-1, with TRBD2 matching over 11 bases. Germline V gives CDR1 SEHNR, CDR2 FQNEAQ (reference sequence). V shed 5 bases, J shed 8 bases, and the junction held 5 bases outside the gene matches. This CDR3 region has 14 residues. The CDR3 is CASSVLAGGYEQFF. For the CDR3, the DNA is TGTGCCAGCAGCGTGTTAGCGGGGGGGTATGAGCAGTTCTTC.

The V gene is TRBV5-1, the J gene TRBJ1-6, with D unresolved. The V gene's germline CDR1 is SGHRS and CDR2 YFSETQ. The CDR3 sequence is 16 residues long. V gave up 3 bases and J gave up 5 bases, with 15 bases separating them. The CDR3 protein is CASSSRSGQNNSPLHF. The CDR3 nucleotides read TGCGCCAGCAGCTCAAGATCCGGGCAGAATAATTCACCCCTCCACTTT.

The CDR3 is CASADRLAGTDTQYF. The CDR3 nucleotides read TGCGCCTCCGCAGACAGGCTAGCGGGGACAGATACGCAGTATTTT. This chain joins TRBV10-2 and TRBJ2-3; 9 positions match TRBD2. Germline V gives CDR1 WSHSY, CDR2 SAAADI. Germline trimming cut 11 bases from V and 3 bases from J; bases unmatched to any gene: 12. The CDR3 covers 15 residues.

In this sample, this clone turned up a few times. This sequence joins TRBV7-6 and TRBJ2-1; TRBD1 matches 11 bases. CDR3 length: 15 amino acids. Germline lookup yields CDR1 SGHVS and CDR2 FNYEAQ. V lost 7 bases and J lost 7; bases outside the gene matches: 9. The CDR3 protein is CASNAGTGGMNEQFF. The CDR3 DNA follows: TGTGCCAGCAACGCCGGGACAGGGGGTATGAATGAGCAGTTCTTC.

Points on this clone: The junction differs from germline at one of its ends, possibly a read error. The rearrangement joins TRBV5-4 to TRBJ1-6; 11 bases align to TRBD1. This CDR3 is 15 amino acids long. The germline gives CDR1 SGHNT, CDR2 YYREEE (reference sequence). CDR3 sequence (DNA): TGTGCCAGCAGCTTGGTAGGACAGGGGGCTTCAGCCCTCCACTTT. Amino acid sequence: CASSLVGQGASALHF.

The rearrangement links TRBV5-1 to TRBJ2-5; 10 bases fit TRBD2. The V segment lost 1 base and the J segment 5 bases; nucleotides outside the gene matches: 8. The CDR3 loop spans 16 amino acids. The germline CDR1 and CDR2 sequences are SGHRS and YFSETQ. CDR3 nucleotides: TGCGCCAGCAGCTTGTCTAGCGGGGGAGCGTGGGAGACCCAGTACTTC. Amino acids: CASSLSSGGAWETQYF.

This rearrangement joins TRBV6-4 to TRBJ2-7; 8 nucleotides match TRBD1. V lost 2 bases to trimming and J lost 3 bases; unmatched junction nucleotides: 3. This CDR3 is built from 14 residues. From germline, CDR1 is MRHNA and CDR2 SNTAGT. The DNA for the CDR3 is TGTGCCAGCAGTGACAGGACAGGGTACTACGAGCAGTACTTC. Translated: CASSDRTGYYEQYF.

The V gene is TRBV4-3, the J gene TRBJ2-7, with unresolved D. Germline loops: CDR1 LGHNA, CDR2 YSLEER. V was cut by 0 bases and J by 3 bases, with 6 bases left in between. The CDR3 is 13 amino acids. The CDR3 sequence is CASSQDRGYEQYF. The CDR3 DNA reads as TGCGCCAGCAGCCAAGATCGCGGCTACGAGCAGTACTTC.

This clone has a single count. The chain recombines TRBV4-3 with TRBJ2-2, with 9 positions matching TRBD1. This CDR3 spans 16 amino acids. The germline V gene has CDR1 LGHNA and CDR2 YSLEER. Germline trimming cut 2 bases from V and 5 bases from J; bases unmatched to any gene: 6. CDR3 in amino acids: CASSQPDRGETGELFF. Here the CDR3 DNA reads TGCGCCAGCAGCCAACCAGACAGGGGGGAGACCGGGGAGCTGTTTTTT.

The chain joins TRBV6-4 to TRBJ2-3; D is ambiguous. Germline CDR1 MRHNA, CDR2 SNTAGT. Trimming took off 4 bases at V and 4 bases at J, with 9 bases between the two ends. This CDR3 is built from 13 residues. The CDR3 sequence is CASSAHASDTQYF. CDR3 in DNA: TGTGCCAGCAGTGCCCATGCGTCAGATACGCAGTATTTT.

The J gene is TRBJ1-1, the V gene TRBV6-5; maybe TRBD1 (5 bases). Germline CDR1 is MNHEY and CDR2 is SVGAGI. The CDR3 is 14 amino acids. Trimming took off 6 bases at V and 3 bases at J, with 14 bases between the two ends. As DNA, the CDR3 is TGTGCCAGCAGCGCAGGGAAGTGGGACACTGAAGCTTTCTTT. It yields the protein CASSAGKWDTEAFF.

The rearrangement links TRBV7-2 to TRBJ2-3, with TRBD1 matching over 9 bases. Trimming removed 4 bases from V and 0 bases from J; junction bases left unmatched: 5. This CDR3 comprises 16 residues. Germline CDR1 reads SGHTA; CDR2 reads FQGNSA. CDR3 sequence: CASSWAGTGSTDTQYF. The CDR3 nucleotides are TGTGCCAGCAGCTGGGCCGGGACAGGGAGCACAGATACGCAGTATTTT.

This clone was seen a single time. CDR3 coding DNA: TGTGCCAGCAGTGAAGCGCACGGGACAGTTAATTCACCCCTCCACTTT. Its translation: CASSEAHGTVNSPLHF. The chain couples TRBV2 to TRBJ1-6; 7 bases are shared with TRBD1. The germline V gene has CDR1 SNHLY and CDR2 FYNNEI. The junction had 5 bases not matched to a gene; V was cut back by 0 bases and J by 6 bases. The CDR3 length is 16 residues.

CDR3 region: CASSLGRDYGYTF. The CDR3 nucleotides read TGTGCCAGCAGCTTGGGCAGGGACTATGGCTACACCTTC. V gene TRBV11-2 combines with J gene TRBJ1-2, with D possibly TRBD1 on 5 matching bases. Germline V lookup: CDR1 SGHAT, CDR2 FQNNGV. The CDR3 runs to 13 residues. Trimming left V 3 bases short and J 3 bases short, with 8 bases between. Full variable domain (outside the CDR3, taken from reference TRBV11-2 and TRBJ1-2): EAGVAQSPRYKIIEKRQSVAFWCNPISGHATLYWYQQILGQGPKLLIQFQNNGVVDDSQLPKDRFSAERLKGVDSTLKIQPAKLEDSAVYLCASSLGRDYGYTFGSGTRLTVV.

This chain connects TRBV7-9 to TRBJ2-6, with TRBD2 as a possible D gene (6 bases). This CDR3 contains 18 residues. The ends were cut back, 5 bases at V and 0 bases at J, with 17 bases in the middle. CDR1 is SEHNR, CDR2 FQNEAQ, per germline (reference sequence). In DNA form, the CDR3 reads TGTGCCAGCAGCCCCCTGCCGGGAGCCGACTCTGGGGCCAACGTCCTGACTTTC. Translating it yields CASSPLPGADSGANVLTF.

V usage is TRBV7-2 and J usage is TRBJ2-5; 8 bases are shared with TRBD2. The CDR3 is 16 residues long. Unmatched junction bases numbered 10, after V lost 2 bases and J lost 5 bases. The germline gives CDR1 SGHTA, CDR2 FQGNSA. The CDR3 DNA sequence: TGTGCCAGCAGCTTATTGAGCGGGGGTCGGGACGAGACCCAGTACTTC. This translates into CASSLLSGGRDETQYF.